The rows below give T cell receptor beta chains drawn from one sample of a study of Ad26.COV2.S vaccination and SARS-CoV-2 variants. Sequencing used immunoSEQ multiplex PCR; TCRdb keeps in-frame clones, though not all of them. Counted here are approximately 480,000 clones, around nine tenths occurring once; the ten biggest clones make up 9.5% to 15%. This sample comprised peripheral blood, obtained in a trial of Ad26.COV2.S vaccine versus placebo. These receptor sequences come from a person between 18 and 60 years old who received the Ad26.COV2.S COVID-19 vaccine or a placebo. Both conserved end residues are trimmed from each CDR3.

TRBV7-9,TRBJ1-2,ASRIWPPGQGGGYT
TRBV4-3,TRBJ2-1,ASSQDRYGGLIV
TRBV5-6,TRBJ2-5,ASSTFSTGRQETQY
TRBV4-3,TRBJ2-7,ASSQESEAVFFEQY
TRBV6-5,TRBJ1-4,ASSRGLFNEKLF
TRBV7-9,TRBJ1-3,ASSFSSSGNTIY
TRBV6-5,TRBJ1-2,ASSSGTGDYGYT
TRBV18,TRBJ2-7,ASSPRQGYEQY
TRBV30,TRBJ1-4,AWSGGGRWEKLF
TRBV30,TRBJ2-5,AWSVPLAGVQETQY